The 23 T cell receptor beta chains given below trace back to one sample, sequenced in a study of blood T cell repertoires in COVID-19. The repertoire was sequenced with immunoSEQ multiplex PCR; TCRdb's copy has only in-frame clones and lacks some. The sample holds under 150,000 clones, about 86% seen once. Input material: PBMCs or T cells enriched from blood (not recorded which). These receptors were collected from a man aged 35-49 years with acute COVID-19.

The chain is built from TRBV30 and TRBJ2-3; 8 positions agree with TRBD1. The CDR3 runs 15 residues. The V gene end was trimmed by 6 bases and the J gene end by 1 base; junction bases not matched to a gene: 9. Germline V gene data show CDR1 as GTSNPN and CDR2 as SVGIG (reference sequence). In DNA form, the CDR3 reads TGTGCCTGTCGAACGACAGGGGTGGGCACAGATACGCAGTATTTT. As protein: CACRTTGVGTDTQYF.

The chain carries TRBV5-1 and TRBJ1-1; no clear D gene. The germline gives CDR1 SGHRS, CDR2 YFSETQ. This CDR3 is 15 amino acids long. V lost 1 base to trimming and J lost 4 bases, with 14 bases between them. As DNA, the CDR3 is TGCGCCAGCAGCTTGAATTTGGGTCGGGTCACTGAAGCTTTCTTT. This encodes CASSLNLGRVTEAFF.

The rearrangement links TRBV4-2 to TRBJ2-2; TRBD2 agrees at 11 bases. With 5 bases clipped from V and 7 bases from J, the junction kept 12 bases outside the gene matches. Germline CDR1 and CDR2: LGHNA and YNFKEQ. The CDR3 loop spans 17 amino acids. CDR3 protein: CASSSETLAGGGGELFF. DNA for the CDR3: TGTGCCAGCAGCTCCGAAACGCTAGCGGGAGGAGGCGGGGAGCTGTTTTTT.

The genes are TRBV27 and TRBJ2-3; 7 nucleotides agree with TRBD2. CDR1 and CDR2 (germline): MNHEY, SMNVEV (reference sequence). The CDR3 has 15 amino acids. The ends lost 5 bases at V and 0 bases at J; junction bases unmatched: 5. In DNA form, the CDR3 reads TGTGCCAGCAGTCCTACTAGCGCTAGCACAGATACGCAGTATTTT. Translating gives CASSPTSASTDTQYF.

CDR3 sequence: CASSDTGTGREPQHF. The CDR3 DNA reads TGTGCCAGCAGTGACACCGGGACAGGGAGGGAGCCCCAGCATTTT. The rearrangement uses TRBV6-1 and TRBJ1-5; TRBD1 matches 9 bases. In germline, CDR1 is MNHNS, CDR2 SASEGT. Trimming cost V 3 bases and J 8 bases; bases outside gene matches: 8. This CDR3 has 15 residues.

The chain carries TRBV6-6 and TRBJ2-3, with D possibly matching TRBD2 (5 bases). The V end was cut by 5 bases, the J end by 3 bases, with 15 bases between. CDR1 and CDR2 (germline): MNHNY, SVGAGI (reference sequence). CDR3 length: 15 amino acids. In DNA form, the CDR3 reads TGTGCCAGCAGTGGGTCGAGAGGGCGGACAGATACGCAGTATTTT. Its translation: CASSGSRGRTDTQYF.

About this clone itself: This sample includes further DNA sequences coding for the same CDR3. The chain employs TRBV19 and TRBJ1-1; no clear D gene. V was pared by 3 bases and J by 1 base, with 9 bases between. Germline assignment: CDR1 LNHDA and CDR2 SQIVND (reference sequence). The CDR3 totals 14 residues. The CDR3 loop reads CASSIGRENTEAFF. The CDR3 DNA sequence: TGTGCCAGTAGTATCGGACGGGAGAACACTGAAGCTTTCTTT.

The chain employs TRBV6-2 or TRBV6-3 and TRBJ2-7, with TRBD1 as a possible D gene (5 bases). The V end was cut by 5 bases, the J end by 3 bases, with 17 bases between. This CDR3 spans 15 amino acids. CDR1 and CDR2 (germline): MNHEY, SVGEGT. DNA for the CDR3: TGTGCCAGCAGTACCCCCCGCAGGGTAGACTACGAGCAGTACTTC. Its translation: CASSTPRRVDYEQYF.

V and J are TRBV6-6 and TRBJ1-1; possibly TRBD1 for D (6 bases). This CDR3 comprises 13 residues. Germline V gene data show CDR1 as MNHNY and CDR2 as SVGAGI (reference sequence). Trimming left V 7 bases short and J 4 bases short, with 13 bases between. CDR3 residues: CASTQGGSTEAFF. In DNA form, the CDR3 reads TGTGCCAGCACCCAAGGGGGTTCCACTGAAGCTTTCTTT.

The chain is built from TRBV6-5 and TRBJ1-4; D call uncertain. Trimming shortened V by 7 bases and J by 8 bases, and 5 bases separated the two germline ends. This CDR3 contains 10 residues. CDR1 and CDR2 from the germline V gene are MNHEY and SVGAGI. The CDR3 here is CASKEEKLFF. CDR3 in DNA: TGTGCCAGCAAGGAGGAAAAACTGTTTTTT.

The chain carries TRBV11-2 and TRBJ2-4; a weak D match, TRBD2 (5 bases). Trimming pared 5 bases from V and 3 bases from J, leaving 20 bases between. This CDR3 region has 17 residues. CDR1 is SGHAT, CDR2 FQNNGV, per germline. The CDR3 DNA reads TGTGCCAGCAGCCAATCCTTGAGAGGGTCGGGCAAAAACATTCAGTACTTC. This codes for CASSQSLRGSGKNIQYF.

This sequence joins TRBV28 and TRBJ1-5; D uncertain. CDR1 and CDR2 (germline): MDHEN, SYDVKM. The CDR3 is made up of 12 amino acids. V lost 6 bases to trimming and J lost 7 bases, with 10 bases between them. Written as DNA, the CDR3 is TGTGCCAGCAGGGTCCCGGTCCAGCCCCAGCATTTT. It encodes CASRVPVQPQHF.

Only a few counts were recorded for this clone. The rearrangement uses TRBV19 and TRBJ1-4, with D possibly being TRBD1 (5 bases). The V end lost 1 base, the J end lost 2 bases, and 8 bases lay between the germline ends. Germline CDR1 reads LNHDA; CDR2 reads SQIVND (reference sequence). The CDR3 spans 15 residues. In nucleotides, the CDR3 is TGTGCCAGTAGTATAGGGGAGGGGACTAATGAAAAACTGTTTTTT. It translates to CASSIGEGTNEKLFF. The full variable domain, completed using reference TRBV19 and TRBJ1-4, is DGGITQSPKYLFRKEGQNVTLSCEQNLNHDAMYWYRQDPGQGLRLIYYSQIVNDFQKGDIAEGYSVSREKKESFPLTVTSAQKNPTAFYLCASSIGEGTNEKLFFGSGTQLSVL.

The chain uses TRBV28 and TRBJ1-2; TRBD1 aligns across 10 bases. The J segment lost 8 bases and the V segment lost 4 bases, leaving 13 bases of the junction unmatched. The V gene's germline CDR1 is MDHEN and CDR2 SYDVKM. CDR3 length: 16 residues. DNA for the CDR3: TGTGCCAGCAGTTCCCCATCCGGGACAGGGGTAGGGGGCTACACCTTC. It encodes CASSSPSGTGVGGYTF.

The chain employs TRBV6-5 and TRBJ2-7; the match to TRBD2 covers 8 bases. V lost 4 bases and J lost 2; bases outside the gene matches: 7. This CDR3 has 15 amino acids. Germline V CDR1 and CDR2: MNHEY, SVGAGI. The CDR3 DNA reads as TGTGCCAGCAGTTCGGCAGCGGGGGATCCCTACGAGCAGTACTTC. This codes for CASSSAAGDPYEQYF.

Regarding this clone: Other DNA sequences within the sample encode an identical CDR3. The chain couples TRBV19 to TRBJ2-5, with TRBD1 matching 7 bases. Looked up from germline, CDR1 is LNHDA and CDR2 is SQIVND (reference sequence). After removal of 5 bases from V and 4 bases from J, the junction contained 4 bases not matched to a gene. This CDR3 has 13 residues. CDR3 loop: CASSPRQGETQYF. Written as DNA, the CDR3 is TGTGCCAGTAGTCCCAGACAGGGAGAGACCCAGTACTTC.

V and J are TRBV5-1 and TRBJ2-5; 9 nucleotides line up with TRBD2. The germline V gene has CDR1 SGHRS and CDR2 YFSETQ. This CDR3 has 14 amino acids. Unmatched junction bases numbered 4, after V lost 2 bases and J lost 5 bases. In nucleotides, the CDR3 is TGCGCCAGCAGCTTTAGCGGGGGATACGAGACCCAGTACTTC. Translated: CASSFSGGYETQYF.

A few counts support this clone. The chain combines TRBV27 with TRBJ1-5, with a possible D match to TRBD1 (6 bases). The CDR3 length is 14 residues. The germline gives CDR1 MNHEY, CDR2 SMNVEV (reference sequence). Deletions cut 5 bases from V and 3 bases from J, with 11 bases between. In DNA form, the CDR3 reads TGTGCCAGCAGTACTACAGGGCTCAATCAGCCCCAGCATTTT. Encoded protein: CASSTTGLNQPQHF.

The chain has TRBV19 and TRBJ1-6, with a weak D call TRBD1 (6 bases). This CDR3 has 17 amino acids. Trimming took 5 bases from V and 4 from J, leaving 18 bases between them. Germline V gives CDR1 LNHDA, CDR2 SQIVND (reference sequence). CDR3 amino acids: CASSPNSGGGYNSPLHF. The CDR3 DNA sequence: TGTGCCAGTAGTCCTAATTCGGGAGGGGGTTATAATTCACCCCTCCACTTT. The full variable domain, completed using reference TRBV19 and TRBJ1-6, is DGGITQSPKYLFRKEGQNVTLSCEQNLNHDAMYWYRQDPGQGLRLIYYSQIVNDFQKGDIAEGYSVSREKKESFPLTVTSAQKNPTAFYLCASSPNSGGGYNSPLHFGNGTRLTVT.

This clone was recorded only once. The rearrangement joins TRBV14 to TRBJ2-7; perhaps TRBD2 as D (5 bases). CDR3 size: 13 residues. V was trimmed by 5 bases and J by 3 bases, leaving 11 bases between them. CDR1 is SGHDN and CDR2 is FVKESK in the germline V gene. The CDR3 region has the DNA TGTGCCAGCAGCGCCCTACGGGGCTACGAGCAGTACTTC. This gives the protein CASSALRGYEQYF.

The chain's CDR3 is CASRTGATSGANVLTF. The CDR3 nucleotides read TGTGCCAGCAGAACAGGGGCTACCTCTGGGGCCAACGTCCTGACTTTC. This chain uses TRBV28 with TRBJ2-6; TRBD1 matches 7 bases. Germline V gives CDR1 MDHEN, CDR2 SYDVKM. The length of the CDR3 is 16 residues. Trimming took 6 bases from V and 0 from J; bases not matched to a gene: 5.

CDR3 nucleotides: TGTGCCAGCCACCCCGGCCCAAGCGGGGGTACACGCGAGCAGTTCTTC. This codes for CASHPGPSGGTREQFF. The chain recombines TRBV19 with TRBJ2-1, with 8 bases aligning to TRBD2. Trimming took 9 bases from V and 10 from J; bases not matched to a gene: 20. The CDR3 consists of 16 residues. Germline V gene data show CDR1 as LNHDA and CDR2 as SQIVND (reference sequence).

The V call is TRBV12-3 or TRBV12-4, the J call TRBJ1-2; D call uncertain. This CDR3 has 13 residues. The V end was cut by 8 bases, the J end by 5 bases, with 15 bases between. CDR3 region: CASGPGARYGYTF. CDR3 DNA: TGTGCCAGCGGTCCCGGAGCTAGGTATGGCTACACCTTC.